Here is one TCR beta chain with its context. Which antigen it targets is not known. Base qualities are missing; no much larger clone stands one base away. This record comes from a study of cytomegalovirus exposure and HLA in healthy donors (dated by TCRdb to the late 2010s). For context, the study as a whole: An earlier analysis of 587 of the donors reported 276 Gb of sequence data and 117 million unique TCR beta sequences obtained from about 179 million T cells. An early release that covered more than 550 HLA-typed donors contained approximately 300 gigabases of sequencing data and roughly 84 million unique TCR sequences. Among the approximately 400 genotyped donors, under 90% belonged to the genetic ancestry cluster associated with self-reported Caucasian donors. The study was designed to test whether signatures of past pathogen exposure could be identified by cataloging public T cell receptors. The study profiled the T cell repertoires of hundreds of subjects by immunosequencing and related them to cytomegalovirus serostatus. A separate validation cohort of 90 to 150 different subjects was used in addition to the roughly 700-subject first cohort. To predict cytomegalovirus infection status, the study brought together high-throughput TCR immunosequencing, statistical association of individual TCRs with disease status, and machine learning. In a later analysis, previously published TCR beta repertoires from 666 donors were re-analyzed and high-resolution HLA genotyping was added so that TCR occurrence patterns could be studied. The later analysis used no new phenotypic data to find candidate immune exposures, relying instead on TCR beta sequences and their occurrence across donors. An earlier analysis of approximately 640 of the donors applied high-throughput TCR beta sequencing to assess whether each TCR beta V gene segment acted as functional or pseudogenic. Donor age, sex, ethnicity and CMV serostatus were compiled together with the repertoire data. A later genetic analysis took genome-wide SNP genotypes for about 65% of the 666 donors and used that subset as a discovery cohort. Every repertoire in the discovery cohort had been generated on one and the same sequencing platform. HLA typing included class I and class II loci at four-digit resolution. Typing coverage varied by locus: roughly 629-640 donors for A, B, C, DRB1 and DQB1; 500 to 550 for DQA1; more than 600 for DPA1; fewer than 480 for DPB1. Roughly 5 DR-DQ haplotypes were handled as single units for association and clustering, since linkage in the cohort was strong. On average, about 240,000 unique TCR beta nucleotide sequences were sequenced per donor among about 400 genotyped donors of the cohort, with roughly 19% of those sequences being non-productive. Overall results and qualifications from the work: In a later analysis, some 18,000 TCR beta sequences were associated with specific HLA alleles at a false discovery rate of 0.05. Some IMGT-functional V segments, including TRBV6-2 and TRBV6-3, could not be distinguished by the 87-base-pair reads and were therefore excluded. In an earlier analysis of under 600 of the donors, most TCR beta V segments were observed in productive rearrangements about 90% or about 30% of the time, broadly matching IMGT annotations. An association between a missense DCLRE1C variant and V-gene and J-gene trimming of TCR beta chains was found in a later genetic analysis and replicated in an independent cohort. Sequencing depth was assumed to be roughly uniform across donors in the presence/absence analyses, though that assumption may not hold. The only immune exposure information available for the cohort was CMV serostatus. According to the authors, the approach could potentially be generalized to other disease states and immunological phenotypes. When HLA alleles, especially DR and DQ, strongly co-occurred, attributing TCR associations to individual alleles was difficult. In this cohort, only TCR beta chains were sequenced, and detectable features were limited by the absence of alpha or paired-chain data. A group of highly shared sequence variants was considered likely to be a technical artifact of the sequencing pipeline. Compared with equally common non-associated chains, HLA-associated TCR beta chains in a later analysis were more clonally expanded and had lower generation probabilities. According to a later analysis, most CMV-associated TCR beta chains appeared to be HLA-restricted, and the HLA associations seemed to be driven largely by CMV exposure. A later analysis reported that several top co-occurrence clusters appeared linked to parvovirus B19, influenza, CMV and Epstein-Barr virus. The study gave a list of under 200 TCR beta chains associated with cytomegalovirus. In a later analysis, TCR association rates were found to vary across HLA loci, with the most associated TCRs seen for DRB1 alleles and the fewest for HLA-C alleles. The classifier was reported to diagnose cytomegalovirus status with high specificity and sensitivity in both the original cohort and the validation cohort. Linkage disequilibrium might explain the correlated functional status among segregating V segments, but an unknown experimental factor could not be excluded. Compared with the 666-donor mean, donors in an Asian-associated ancestry cluster had fewer N-insertions in productive TCRs, according to a later genetic analysis. In vitro tests confirmed that a few of the cytomegalovirus-associated TCR beta chains recognize cytomegalovirus antigens. Because counts were too low, roughly 18 rarely observed V segments, including chromosome 9 orphons, were left out of the earlier analysis of a few hundred of the donors. HLA typing was unavailable for some donors at each locus, so association tests used only the typed subset. Most TCR sequences were seen in very few donors, while some public TCRs were found in many individuals. A further reported finding was that TCR beta sequences accurately predicted the HLA-A and HLA-B alleles for most subjects in the first cohort.

The library was obtained by the immunoSEQ multiplex PCR assay. A mixture of 60 forward primers for TCR Vbeta segments and 13 reverse primers for TCR Jbeta segments was used in the multiplex PCR. A multiplex PCR assay on genomic DNA amplified the CDR3 region of rearranged TCR beta genes. On the Illumina HiSeq System, the amplified TCR beta libraries were sequenced as 87-base-pair reads. Regarding the original processing steps: Across the roughly 600 repertoires, a later analysis counted 80 million or so unique TCR beta chains, roughly 11 million of which were shared by at least two donors. To remove PCR and sequencing errors, raw reads were error-corrected and collapsed into unique sequences using a nearest-neighbor algorithm that merged closely related sequences. To assign V, D and J gene segments, CDR3 sequences were aligned to IMGT reference sequences. Each retained sequence needed at least a six-nucleotide match to both a V gene segment and a J gene segment. Rearrangements were classified as productive when the CDR3 lacked stop codons and remained in frame with V and J, and all other rearrangements were classified as non-productive. CDR3 was defined by IMGT convention, running from the second conserved V-encoded cysteine to the conserved J-encoded phenylalanine. Sequences without an unambiguous match to a single V gene segment were excluded from the earlier analysis of 500 to 700 of the donors. An earlier analysis of 450 to 650 of the donors called V segments functional above 56.7% productive rearrangements and segregating when the between-donor standard deviation exceeded 5%. To diagnose cytomegalovirus status from the catalog of TCR beta chain sequences, a statistical classification framework was built. V and J gene assignment, in a later analysis, came from comparing TCR nucleotide sequences with IMGT/GENE-DB human TR gene sequences. The TCRdist pipeline was used in a later analysis to assign CDR3 sequences and most-parsimonious VDJ recombination scenarios. In a later analysis, each TCR beta chain was defined by its CDR3 amino acid sequence together with its V-gene family, and reads lacking a unique V-gene family were excluded. To address suspected cross-contamination and a sequencing artifact, a later analysis removed 550 to 750 highly shared, low-generation-probability nucleotide sequences. In a later analysis, a clonal expansion index for each public chain was calculated from normalized within-repertoire ranks of inferred template counts. In a later analysis, generation probabilities were computed using a VDJ recombination model fitted to out-of-frame rearrangements, and the results were checked against IGoR. Hypergeometric tests were used in a later analysis to score TCR-TCR, TCR-HLA and TCR-CMV co-occurrence, with a repertoire-size bias correction applied to the TCR pairs. A later analysis estimated false discovery rates by permuting HLA or CMV assignments 20 times. In a later analysis, co-occurring TCRs were grouped using DBSCAN, and TCRdist sequence similarity was added for clustering within HLA-allele-positive subsets. For co-occurrence clustering, repertoires with fewer than 30,000 or more than 120,000 public chains were excluded, along with 4 to 6 repertoires with anomalous nucleotide sharing. TCRdb took over this immuneACCESS table, retaining in-frame rearrangements with V and J assigned. Such tables are incomplete; in checked studies, under half of the missing clones stem from an unresolved V gene, and the remainder is unexplained. The DNA gave D and trimming, while V, J and clone size come from that table. This sample gives around 130,000 clones in total; over 70% of them show up just once. The ten largest account for around 4.1% of the sample.

The cohort consisted of hundreds of healthy bone marrow donors. At the time of sampling, every cohort member was nominally healthy, though immune exposures that went unrecorded were likely present. The donor was CMV seronegative and was included in the group of over 300 seronegative cohort members. A peripheral blood sample was provided by each donor, and peripheral blood mononuclear cells were used for TCR beta sequencing. Genomic DNA was extracted from the blood cell samples with the Qiagen DNeasy Blood Extraction Kit. CDR3 length: 14 amino acids, cysteine to phenylalanine. The read is trimmed to its CDR3 DNA, 42 bases read in frame from base 1. Clipping removes 3 bases from V and 6 bases from J, with 5 as the unmatched junction base count. From the germline V gene, CDR1 is SGHDT and CDR2 is YYEEEE.

The sequence links TRBV5-6 to TRBJ2-5, with 10 middle bases fitting TRBD1. The clonotype originates from a woman aged 40 to 50 in good health and CMV-seronegative. Sequenced input: PBMCs. CDR3 protein: CASSWTGGGKTQYF. The sequenced DNA is TGTGCCAGCAGCTGGACAGGGGGAGGAAAGACCCAGTACTTC.